Given below is one T cell receptor beta chain in context. Its antigen is currently unknown. This entry belongs to a study of cytomegalovirus exposure and HLA in healthy donors. Study context: The 100 to 150 validation repertoires and the approximately 700 first-cohort repertoires shared a platform, a later analysis reported. Whole-study findings and limits: The tendency of first-cohort TCR clusters to co-occur in the 130 or so validation repertoires was identified by a subsequent analysis. The investigators catalogued 160 or so TCR beta chains as cytomegalovirus-associated. Reports indicated that the classifier achieved high specificity and sensitivity in diagnosing cytomegalovirus status.

This CDR3 has 12 residues. Germline CDR1 is SGDLS and CDR2 is YYNGEE. V gave up 5 bases and J gave up 5 bases, with 10 bases separating them. This table comes from immunoSEQ multiplex PCR, and its TCRdb copy is limited to in-frame clones, with some not included. The sample records some 50,000 clones, about 93% being singletons. Sequences were obtained from PBMCs. This sequence was found in a woman younger than 30 in good health and CMV-seropositive. The genes are TRBV9 and TRBJ1-1; tentatively, D is TRBD1 (5 bases). The CDR3 spells CASSTGATEAFF. Here the CDR3 DNA reads TGTGCCAGCAGTACTGGGGCTACTGAAGCTTTCTTT. Together with reference TRBV9 and TRBJ1-1, the CDR3 gives the full variable domain: DSGVTQTPKHLITATGQRVTLRCSPRSGDLSVYWYQQSLDQGLQFLIQYYNGEERAKGNILERFSAQQFPDLHSELNLSSLELGDSALYFCASSTGATEAFFGQGTRLTVV.